A selection of T cell receptor beta chains follows, all from one sample in a study of a mutant IDH1 vaccine in newly diagnosed glioma. The assay was immunoSEQ multiplex PCR, and TCRdb's table has in-frame clones only and misses some. This table holds fewer than 70,000 clones, about 91% found once. No antigen is known for these receptors. The sequences come from PBMCs, collected from a glioma patient whose treatment included an IDH1 peptide vaccine. These receptors all stem from a man aged 40-49 years with glioma. The conserved cysteine and the conserved F or W are not part of the CDR3 here.

J | V | CDR3
TRBJ2-3 | TRBV28 | ASSLSGTDTQY
TRBJ1-1 | TRBV7-9 | ASSFGGYTEAF
TRBJ2-2 | TRBV4-3 | ASSQVVVWGAGELF
TRBJ1-5 | TRBV2 | ASSERSGGNQPQH
TRBJ1-1 | TRBV5-1 | ASSLEQGARNTEAF
NA | TRBV21-1 | ASSWCRCSEQY
TRBJ2-2 | TRBV2 | ASRDRRENTGELF
TRBJ2-7 | TRBV27 | ASSLYGPSYEQY
TRBJ1-3 | TRBV28 | ASSSDISSGNTIY
TRBJ1-1 | TRBV27 | ASSLSSGGNTEAF
TRBJ2-7 | TRBV6-5 | ASSTTSGGYYEQY
TRBJ2-1 | TRBV7-3 | ASSLRLAVYNEQF
TRBJ2-7 | TRBV7-8 | ASSSTGGWYEQY
TRBJ1-5 | TRBV30 | AWSEGLSNQPQH
TRBJ1-5 | TRBV19 | ASSMAGEDQPQH
TRBJ1-3 | TRBV29-1 | SAEVHPGNTIY
TRBJ1-1 | TRBV7-6 | ASSVTGGKSEAF
TRBJ1-1 | TRBV7-2 | ASSHRGQGAMNTEAF
TRBJ2-5 | TRBV11-2 | ASSFVPGGGWETQY
TRBJ1-1 | TRBV6-5 | ASSPGSLQGAF
TRBJ1-2 | TRBV7-2 | ASSSAVAGAGYT
TRBJ2-5 | TRBV6-5 | ASTSTGLGETQY
TRBJ1-1 | TRBV7-9 | ASSSPGGDAF
TRBJ2-1 | TRBV7-2 | ASSLDPGPEQF
TRBJ2-3 | TRBV6-1 | ASSDLQGRDTQY
TRBJ2-5 | TRBV27 | ASSFRRTGPGLETQY